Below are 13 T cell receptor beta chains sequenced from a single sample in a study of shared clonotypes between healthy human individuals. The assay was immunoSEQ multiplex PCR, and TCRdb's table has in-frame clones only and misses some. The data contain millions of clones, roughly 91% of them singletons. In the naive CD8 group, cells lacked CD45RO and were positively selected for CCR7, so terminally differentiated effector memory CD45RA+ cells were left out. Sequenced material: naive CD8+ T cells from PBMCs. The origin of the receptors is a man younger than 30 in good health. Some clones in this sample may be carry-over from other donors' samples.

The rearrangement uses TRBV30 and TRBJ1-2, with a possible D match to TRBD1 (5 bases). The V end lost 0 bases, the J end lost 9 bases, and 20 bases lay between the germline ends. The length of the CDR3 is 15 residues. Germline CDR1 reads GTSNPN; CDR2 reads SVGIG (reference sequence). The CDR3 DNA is TGTGCCTGGAGTGTACATAAGGGCCTCGGGGCTCGCTACACCTTC. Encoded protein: CAWSVHKGLGARYTF.

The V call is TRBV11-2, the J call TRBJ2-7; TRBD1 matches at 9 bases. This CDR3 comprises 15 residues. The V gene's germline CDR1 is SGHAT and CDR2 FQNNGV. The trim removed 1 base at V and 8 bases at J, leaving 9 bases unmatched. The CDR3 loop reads CASSLGAGTGFQQYF. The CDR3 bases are TGTGCCAGCAGCTTAGGGGCCGGGACAGGGTTTCAGCAGTACTTC.

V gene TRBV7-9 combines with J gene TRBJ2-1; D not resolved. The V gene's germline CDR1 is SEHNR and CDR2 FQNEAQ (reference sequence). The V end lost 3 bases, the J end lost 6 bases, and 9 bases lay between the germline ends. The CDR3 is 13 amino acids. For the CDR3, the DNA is TGTGCCAGCAGCTTGACCGGGTTCAATGAGCAGTTCTTC. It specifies CASSLTGFNEQFF.

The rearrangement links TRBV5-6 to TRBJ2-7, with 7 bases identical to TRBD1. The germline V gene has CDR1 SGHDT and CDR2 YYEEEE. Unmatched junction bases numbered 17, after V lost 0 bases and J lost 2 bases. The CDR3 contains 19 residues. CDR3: CASSLEGRGSTSLTYEQYF. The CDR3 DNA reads TGTGCCAGCAGCTTGGAAGGCAGGGGGTCCACGAGCCTAACCTACGAGCAGTACTTC.

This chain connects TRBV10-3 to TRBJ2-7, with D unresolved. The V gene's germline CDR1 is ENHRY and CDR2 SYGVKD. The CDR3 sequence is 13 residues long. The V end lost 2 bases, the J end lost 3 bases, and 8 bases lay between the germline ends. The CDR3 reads CAISEAGNYEQYF. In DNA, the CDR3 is TGTGCCATCAGTGAGGCAGGAAACTACGAGCAGTACTTC.

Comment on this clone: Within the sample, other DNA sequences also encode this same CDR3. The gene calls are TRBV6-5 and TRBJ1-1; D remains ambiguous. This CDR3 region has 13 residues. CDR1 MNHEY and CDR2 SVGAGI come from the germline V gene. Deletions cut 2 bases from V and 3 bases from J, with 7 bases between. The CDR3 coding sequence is TGTGCCAGCAGTTACAGTGTTTACACTGAAGCTTTCTTT. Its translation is CASSYSVYTEAFF.

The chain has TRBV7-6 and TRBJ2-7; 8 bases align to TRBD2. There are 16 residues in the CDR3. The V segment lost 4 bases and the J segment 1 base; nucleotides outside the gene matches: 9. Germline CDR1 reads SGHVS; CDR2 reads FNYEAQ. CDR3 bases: TGTGCCAGCAGCTCCTTCGGACTAGCTGATTCCTACGAGCAGTACTTC. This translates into CASSSFGLADSYEQYF.

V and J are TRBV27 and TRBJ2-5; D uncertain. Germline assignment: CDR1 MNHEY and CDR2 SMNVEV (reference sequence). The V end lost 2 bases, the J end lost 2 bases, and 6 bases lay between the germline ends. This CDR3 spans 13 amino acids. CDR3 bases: TGTGCCAGCAGTTTAGGGCTTCAAGAGACCCAGTACTTC. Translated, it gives CASSLGLQETQYF.

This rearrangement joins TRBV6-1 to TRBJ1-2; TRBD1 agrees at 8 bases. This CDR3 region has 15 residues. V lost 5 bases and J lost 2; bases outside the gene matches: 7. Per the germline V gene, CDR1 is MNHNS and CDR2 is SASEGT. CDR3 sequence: CASSLGQVRNYGYTF. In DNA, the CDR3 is TGTGCCAGCAGTCTGGGACAGGTCAGAAACTATGGCTACACCTTC.

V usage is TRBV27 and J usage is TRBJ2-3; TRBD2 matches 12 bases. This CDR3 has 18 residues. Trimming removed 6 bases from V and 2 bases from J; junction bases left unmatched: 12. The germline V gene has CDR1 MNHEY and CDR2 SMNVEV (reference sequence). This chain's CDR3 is CASSLSRLAGEPTDTQYF. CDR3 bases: TGTGCCAGCAGCCTATCTAGACTAGCGGGAGAACCCACAGATACGCAGTATTTT.

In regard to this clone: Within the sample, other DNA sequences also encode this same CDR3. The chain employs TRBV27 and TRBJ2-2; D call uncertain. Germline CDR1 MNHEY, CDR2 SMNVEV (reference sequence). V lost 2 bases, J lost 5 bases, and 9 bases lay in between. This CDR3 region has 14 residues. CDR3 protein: CASSLGADTGELFF. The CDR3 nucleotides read TGTGCCAGCAGTTTAGGAGCTGATACCGGGGAGCTGTTTTTT.

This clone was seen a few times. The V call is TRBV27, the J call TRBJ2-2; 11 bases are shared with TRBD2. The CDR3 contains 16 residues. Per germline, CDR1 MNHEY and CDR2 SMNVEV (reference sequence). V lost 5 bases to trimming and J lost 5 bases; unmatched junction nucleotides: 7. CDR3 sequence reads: CASSLGLAGPTGELFF. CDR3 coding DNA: TGTGCCAGCAGTCTCGGACTAGCGGGCCCAACCGGGGAGCTGTTTTTT.

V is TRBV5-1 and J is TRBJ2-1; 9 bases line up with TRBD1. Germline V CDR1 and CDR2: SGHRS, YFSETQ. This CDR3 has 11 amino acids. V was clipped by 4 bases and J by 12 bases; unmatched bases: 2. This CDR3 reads CASSQGQGQFF. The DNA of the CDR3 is TGCGCCAGCAGCCAGGGACAGGGGCAGTTCTTC.